This T cell receptor (beta chain) comes out of a study of cytomegalovirus exposure and HLA in healthy donors. General observations from the study: Confirmation was obtained in vitro that a few CMV-associated chains are specific for CMV antigens. Diagnosis of cytomegalovirus status made by the classifier reportedly showed high specificity and sensitivity.

This table comes from immunoSEQ multiplex PCR, and its TCRdb copy is limited to in-frame clones, with some not included. The table includes fewer than 150,000 clones, more than 85% detected once. Worth noting for this clone: The antigen is undetermined.

The sample comprised PBMCs. The TCR was taken from a young man in good health and CMV-seropositive.

CDR3 region: CASSPVDSSGETQYF. The CDR3 coding sequence is TGTGCCAGCTCACCAGTAGACAGCAGTGGGGAGACCCAGTACTTC. The chain employs TRBV18 and TRBJ2-5; perhaps TRBD1 as D (5 bases). This CDR3 has 15 amino acids. Trimming took 2 bases from V and 5 from J, leaving 15 bases between them. Germline V gene lookup returns CDR1 KGHSH and CDR2 LQKENI.